This T cell receptor beta chain derives from a study of long-term antiretroviral therapy in people with HIV. Study results and limitations: Comparison with controls showed narrower CDR3 length ranges in HIV repertoires. Post-ART, diversity grew, though it stayed under transplant donor control levels.

They ran version v3.0 of the immunoSEQ assay at survey level. Clones were read by immunoSEQ multiplex PCR, and TCRdb kept only the in-frame ones, dropping some. The data contain some 22,000 clones, 79% of them seen just once; the ten biggest clones take up roughly a tenth. Comments on this clone: What it binds is not known.

This TCR was sampled from a middle-aged woman with HIV. Specimen: unsorted PBMCs, collected 4.1 years after starting antiretroviral therapy.

As DNA, the CDR3 is TGTGCCAGCAGCCCCCGACGAGGCGAAGATACGCAGTATTTT. Encoded protein: CASSPRRGEDTQYF. V and J are TRBV9 and TRBJ2-3; D ambiguous. Between the trimmed V and J ends, which lost 4 bases and 5 bases, there was a span of 14 bases. From germline, CDR1 is SGDLS and CDR2 YYNGEE. The CDR3 runs 14 residues. The variable domain in full, completed from reference TRBV9 and TRBJ2-3, reads DSGVTQTPKHLITATGQRVTLRCSPRSGDLSVYWYQQSLDQGLQFLIQYYNGEERAKGNILERFSAQQFPDLHSELNLSSLELGDSALYFCASSPRRGEDTQYFGPGTRLTVL.